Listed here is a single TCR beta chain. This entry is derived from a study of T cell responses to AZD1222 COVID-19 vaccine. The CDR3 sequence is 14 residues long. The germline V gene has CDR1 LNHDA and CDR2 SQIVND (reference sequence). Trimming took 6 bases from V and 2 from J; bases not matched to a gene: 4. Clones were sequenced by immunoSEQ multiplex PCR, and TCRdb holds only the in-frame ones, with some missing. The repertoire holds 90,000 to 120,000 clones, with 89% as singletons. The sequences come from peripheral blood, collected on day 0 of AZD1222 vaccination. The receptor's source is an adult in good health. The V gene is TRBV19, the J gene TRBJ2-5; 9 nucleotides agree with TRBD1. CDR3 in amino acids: CASSTGGIQETQYF. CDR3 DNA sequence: TGTGCCAGTAGCACAGGGGGCATACAAGAGACCCAGTACTTC.